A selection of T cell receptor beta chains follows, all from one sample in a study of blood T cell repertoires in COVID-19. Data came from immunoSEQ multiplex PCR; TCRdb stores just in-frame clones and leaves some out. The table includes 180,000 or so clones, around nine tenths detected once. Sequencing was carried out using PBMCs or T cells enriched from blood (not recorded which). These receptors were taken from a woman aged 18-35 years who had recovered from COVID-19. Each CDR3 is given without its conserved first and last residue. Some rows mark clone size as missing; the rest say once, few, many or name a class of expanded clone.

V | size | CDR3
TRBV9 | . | ASSVGRAYNSPLH
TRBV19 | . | ASRAPGLSVGSPLH
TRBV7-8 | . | ASSLGANRDNQPQH
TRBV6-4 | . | AIRRGGQPQH
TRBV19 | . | AILDSRSGFQY
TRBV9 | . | ASSVAASGRGGETQY
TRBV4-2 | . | ASSQDQSKTGGSYT
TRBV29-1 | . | SVGRGGAGEAF
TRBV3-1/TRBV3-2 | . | ASSPPGASGRLEQF
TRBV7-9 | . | ASSLGQGDGNQPQH
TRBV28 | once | ASSPLAGVQY
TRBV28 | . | ASSSPRTGFDEQY
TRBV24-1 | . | ATSDLTTGTGFNEQF
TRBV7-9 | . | ASSSTGSGYT
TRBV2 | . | ASSAQGTVGH
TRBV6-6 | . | ASSLLGSETGPSYEQY
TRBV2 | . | ASKPAVYNEQF
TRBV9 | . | ASSVAGGGRRTDTQY
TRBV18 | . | ASSMARDSQF
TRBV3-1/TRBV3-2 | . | ASSQDGYNEQF
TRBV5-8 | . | ASSLDLGGDIYSNQPQH
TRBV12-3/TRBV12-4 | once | ASSKSPATQY
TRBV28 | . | ASSPGSDTQY
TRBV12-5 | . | ASGYRENYGYT
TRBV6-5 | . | ASRGTVLSGNTIY
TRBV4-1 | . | ASSRNGQGQLHGYT
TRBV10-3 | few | AISPGLSYEQY
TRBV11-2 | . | ASSLVRAADTQY
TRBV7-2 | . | ASIPGGAGAWNTGELF
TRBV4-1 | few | ASSQGQENTGELF
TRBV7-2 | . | ASSTSGNYEQY
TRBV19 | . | ASSILGPNYYNEQF
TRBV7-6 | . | ASSLERADEQF
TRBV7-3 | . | ASSWSGGNTEAF
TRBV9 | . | ASSEGSSGRDEQY
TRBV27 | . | ASSLSGQLGEF
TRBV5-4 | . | ASSGTQEAQY
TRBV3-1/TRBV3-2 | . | ASSHLGQGNYEQY
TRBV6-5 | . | ASRGILSGNEQF
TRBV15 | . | ATGPRTGSNTGELF
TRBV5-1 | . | ASSPTGGLGEQY
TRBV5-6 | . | ASSLTTGGDEQY
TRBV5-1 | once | ASSLAVRNEQF
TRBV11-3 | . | ASSSRVGETQY
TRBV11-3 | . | ASSLWGATGELF
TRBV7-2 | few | ASSGRGTRQPQH
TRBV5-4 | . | ASSLASSGTDTQY
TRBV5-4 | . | ASSSSRGHNSPLH
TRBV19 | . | ASVRSSNNQPQH
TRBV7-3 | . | ASSLNGGGSTGELF
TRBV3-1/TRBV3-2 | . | ASSLLGASYNEQF
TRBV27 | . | ASRPSTGTGTYEQY
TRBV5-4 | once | AFGSLAGSYNEQF
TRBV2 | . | ASSSLAGGSSTDTQY
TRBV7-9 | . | ASSPRLATGDRDTQY